One TCR beta chain is described in this entry. The sample comes from a study of blood T cell repertoires in COVID-19. Profiling relied on immunoSEQ multiplex PCR, and the TCRdb table lists in-frame clones only, not all of them. The data contain about 160,000 clones, 75% to 90% of them singletons. This TCR came from a man aged 65 to 85 with acute or convalescent COVID-19. The sample taken for sequencing was peripheral blood.

This chain's CDR3 is CASSIDALRTGLRTGELFF. CDR3 in DNA: TGTGCCAGTAGTATAGATGCATTGAGGACAGGTTTGAGGACCGGGGAGCTGTTTTTT. The chain links TRBV19 to TRBJ2-2; TRBD1 aligns across 7 bases. Germline-derived CDR1 and CDR2 are LNHDA and SQIVND (reference sequence). The CDR3 loop spans 19 amino acids. V trimming: 0 bases; J trimming: 5 bases; junction bases outside the gene matches: 15.